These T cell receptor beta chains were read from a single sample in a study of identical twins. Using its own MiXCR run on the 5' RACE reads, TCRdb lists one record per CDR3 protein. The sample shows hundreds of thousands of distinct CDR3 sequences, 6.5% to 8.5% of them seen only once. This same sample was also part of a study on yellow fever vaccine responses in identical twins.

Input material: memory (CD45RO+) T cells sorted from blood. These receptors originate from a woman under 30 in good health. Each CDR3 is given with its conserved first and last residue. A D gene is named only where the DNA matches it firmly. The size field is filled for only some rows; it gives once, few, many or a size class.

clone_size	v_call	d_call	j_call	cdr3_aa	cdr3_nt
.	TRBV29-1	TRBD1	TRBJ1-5	CSVEEDREDQPQHF	TGCAGCGTTGAAGAGGACAGGGAAGACCAGCCCCAGCATTTT
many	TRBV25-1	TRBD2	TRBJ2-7	CASGLAGSYEQYF	TGTGCATCGGGGCTAGCGGGATCCTACGAGCAGTACTTC
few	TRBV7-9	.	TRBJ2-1	CASSQGVKNSYNEQFF	TGTGCCAGCAGTCAAGGGGTAAAAAATTCCTACAATGAGCAGTTCTTC
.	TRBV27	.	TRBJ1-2	CASKAGINYGYTF	TGTGCCAGCAAAGCAGGGATTAACTATGGCTACACCTTC
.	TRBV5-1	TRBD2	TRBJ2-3	CASSLSSAGGRPDTQYF	TGCGCCAGCAGCCTATCCTCGGCGGGGGGGCGACCAGATACGCAGTATTTT
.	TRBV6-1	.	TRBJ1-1	CASSERWQGNTEAFF	TGTGCCAGCAGTGAACGGTGGCAGGGGAACACTGAAGCTTTCTTT
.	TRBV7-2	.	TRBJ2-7	CASGPPGSYEQYF	TGTGCCAGCGGCCCACCGGGCTCCTACGAGCAGTACTTC
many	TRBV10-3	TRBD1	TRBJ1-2	CAISETGGGYTF	TGTGCCATCAGTGAGACAGGGGGTGGCTACACCTTC
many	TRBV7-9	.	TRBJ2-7	CASSLARGPLYEQYF	TGTGCCAGCAGCTTAGCAAGAGGTCCCCTCTACGAGCAGTACTTC
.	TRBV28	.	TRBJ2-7	CASRQDRYEQYF	TGTGCCAGCAGACAAGATCGATACGAGCAGTACTTC
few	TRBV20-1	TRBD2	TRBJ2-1	CSARLAGNEQFF	TGCAGTGCTAGGCTAGCGGGGAATGAGCAGTTCTTC
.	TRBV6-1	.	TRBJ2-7	CASSPTRGATSEQYF	TGTGCCAGCAGCCCTACCCGGGGGGCTACATCCGAGCAGTACTTC
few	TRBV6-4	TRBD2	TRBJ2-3	CASSQTSGGPIADTQYF	TGTGCCAGCAGCCAAACTAGCGGGGGGCCAATTGCAGATACGCAGTATTTT
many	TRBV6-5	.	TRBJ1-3	CASRFSDGNTIYF	TGTGCCAGCAGGTTCTCGGATGGAAACACCATATATTTT
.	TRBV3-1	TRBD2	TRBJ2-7	CASSQEGLTYEQYF	TGTGCCAGCAGCCAAGAGGGACTAACCTACGAGCAGTACTTC
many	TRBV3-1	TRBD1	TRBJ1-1	CASSPLTGRTEAFF	TGTGCCAGCAGCCCCCTGACAGGGAGGACTGAAGCTTTCTTT
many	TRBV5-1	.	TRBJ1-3	CASSLEGNSGNTIYF	TGCGCCAGCAGCTTGGAGGGAAACTCTGGAAACACCATATATTTT
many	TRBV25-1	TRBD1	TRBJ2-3	CASSSRGLTDTQYF	TGTGCCAGCAGTTCGAGGGGGCTCACAGATACGCAGTATTTT
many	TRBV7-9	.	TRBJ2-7	CASSLVRSAASYEQYF	TGTGCCAGCAGCTTAGTCCGAAGCGCGGCTTCCTACGAGCAGTACTTC
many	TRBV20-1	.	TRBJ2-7	CSARPAYEQYF	TGCAGTGCTCGGCCTGCCTACGAGCAGTACTTC
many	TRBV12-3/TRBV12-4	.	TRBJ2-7	CASSLATGRGPYEQYF	TGTGCCAGCAGTTTAGCGACCGGCAGAGGACCCTACGAGCAGTACTTC
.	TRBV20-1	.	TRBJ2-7	CSGGTSSYEQYF	TGCAGTGGGGGGACCAGCTCCTACGAGCAGTACTTC
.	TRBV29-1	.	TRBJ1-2	CSVPTDGGYTF	TGCAGCGTTCCGACGGATGGGGGCTACACCTTC
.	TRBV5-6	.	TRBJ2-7	CASSLDGGQYF	TGTGCCAGCAGCTTGGATGGTGGGCAGTACTTC
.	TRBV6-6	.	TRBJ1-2	CPRKRGGYGYTF	TGTCCAAGGAAGAGGGGCGGGTATGGCTACACCTTC
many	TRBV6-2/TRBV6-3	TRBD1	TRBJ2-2	CASSDRGHTGELFF	TGTGCCAGCAGCGACAGGGGGCACACCGGGGAGCTGTTTTTT
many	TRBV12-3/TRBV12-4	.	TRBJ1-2	CASSRTGGNRGYTF	TGTGCCAGCAGCCGTACCGGTGGTAATCGTGGCTACACCTTC
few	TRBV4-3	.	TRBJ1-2	CASSLDKYGYTF	TGCGCCAGCAGCCTGGACAAGTATGGCTACACCTTC
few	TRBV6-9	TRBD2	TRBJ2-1	CASSYTAAGGRYEQFF	TGTGCCAGCAGTTATACCGCAGCGGGAGGACGATATGAGCAGTTCTTC
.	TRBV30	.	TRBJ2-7	CAWSVPGLKDSSYEQYF	TGTGCCTGGAGTGTACCAGGGTTAAAAGATAGCTCCTACGAGCAGTACTTC
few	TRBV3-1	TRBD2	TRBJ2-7	CASSQTGTSGSYEQYF	TGTGCCAGCAGCCAAACCGGGACTAGCGGGAGTTACGAGCAGTACTTC
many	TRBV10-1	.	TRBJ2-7	CASSEIGSGEQYF	TGCGCCAGCAGTGAGATCGGGAGCGGCGAGCAGTACTTC
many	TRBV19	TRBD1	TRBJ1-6	CASSMGQPYNSPLHF	TGTGCCAGTAGTATGGGACAGCCGTATAATTCACCCCTCCACTTT
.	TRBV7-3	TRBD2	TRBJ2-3	CASSESGGVDTQYF	TGTGCCAGCAGCGAGAGCGGGGGGGTTGATACGCAGTATTTT
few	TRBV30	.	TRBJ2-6	CAWAPGANVLTF	TGTGCCTGGGCCCCTGGGGCCAACGTCCTGACTTTC
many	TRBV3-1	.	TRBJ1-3	CASSQDLRTPNYSGNTIYF	TGTGCCAGCAGCCAAGATCTCAGGACACCTAACTACTCTGGAAACACCATATATTTT
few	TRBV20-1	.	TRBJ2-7	CSARGGMGYEQYF	TGCAGTGCTAGAGGCGGGATGGGGTACGAGCAGTACTTC
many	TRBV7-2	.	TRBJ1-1	CASSLTGNGMNTEAFF	TGTGCCAGCAGCTTAACAGGGAATGGTATGAACACTGAAGCTTTCTTT
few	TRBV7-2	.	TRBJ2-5	CASSPGQGTQYF	TGTGCCAGCAGCCCGGGGCAGGGAACCCAGTACTTC
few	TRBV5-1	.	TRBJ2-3	CASSLDQGGPTDTQYF	TGCGCCAGCAGCTTGGATCAGGGGGGCCCGACAGATACGCAGTATTTT
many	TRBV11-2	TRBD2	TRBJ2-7	CASSLPTWREGSYEQYF	TGTGCCAGCAGCTTACCCACGTGGCGGGAGGGCTCCTACGAGCAGTACTTC
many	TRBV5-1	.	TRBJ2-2	CASSLDPGSGELFF	TGCGCCAGCAGCTTGGATCCGGGGAGCGGGGAGCTGTTTTTT
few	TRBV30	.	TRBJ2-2	CASKRVINTGELFF	TGTGCCTCAAAACGGGTCATCAACACCGGGGAGCTGTTTTTT
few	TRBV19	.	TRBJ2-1	CASSIWSGEQFF	TGTGCCAGTAGTATATGGTCCGGAGAGCAGTTCTTC
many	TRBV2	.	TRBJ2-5	CASTLEETQYF	TGTGCCAGCACCCTCGAAGAGACCCAGTACTTC
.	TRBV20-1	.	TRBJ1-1	CSARTRGSTEAFF	TGCAGTGCTAGGACCAGGGGCAGCACTGAAGCTTTCTTT
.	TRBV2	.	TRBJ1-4	CASIRTAGEKLFF	TGTGCCAGTATCAGGACGGCCGGCGAAAAACTGTTTTTT
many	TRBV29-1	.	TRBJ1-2	CSVEVQDYGYTF	TGCAGCGTTGAAGTACAAGACTATGGCTACACCTTC
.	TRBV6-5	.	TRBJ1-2	CASSYSGAEGSGYTF	TGTGCCAGCAGTTACTCCGGCGCGGAAGGGAGTGGCTACACCTTC
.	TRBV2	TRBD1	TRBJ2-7	CASSGQGLSYEQYF	TGTGCCAGCAGTGGACAGGGCCTCTCCTACGAGCAGTACTTC
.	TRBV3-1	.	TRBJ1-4	CASSQDRQSEKLFF	TGTGCCAGCAGCCAAGATCGCCAGTCTGAAAAACTGTTTTTT
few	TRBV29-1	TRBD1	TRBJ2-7	CSVRQGPYEQYF	TGCAGCGTTAGACAGGGGCCCTACGAGCAGTACTTC
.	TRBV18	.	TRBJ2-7	CASSPPHGTYEQYF	TGTGCCAGCTCACCACCGCACGGGACCTACGAGCAGTACTTC
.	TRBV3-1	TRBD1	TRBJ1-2	CASSRGDRDGYTF	TGTGCCAGCAGCCGAGGAGACAGGGATGGCTACACCTTC
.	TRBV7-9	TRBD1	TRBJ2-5	CASSGGQGAWETQYF	TGTGCCAGCAGCGGGGGACAGGGGGCGTGGGAGACCCAGTACTTC